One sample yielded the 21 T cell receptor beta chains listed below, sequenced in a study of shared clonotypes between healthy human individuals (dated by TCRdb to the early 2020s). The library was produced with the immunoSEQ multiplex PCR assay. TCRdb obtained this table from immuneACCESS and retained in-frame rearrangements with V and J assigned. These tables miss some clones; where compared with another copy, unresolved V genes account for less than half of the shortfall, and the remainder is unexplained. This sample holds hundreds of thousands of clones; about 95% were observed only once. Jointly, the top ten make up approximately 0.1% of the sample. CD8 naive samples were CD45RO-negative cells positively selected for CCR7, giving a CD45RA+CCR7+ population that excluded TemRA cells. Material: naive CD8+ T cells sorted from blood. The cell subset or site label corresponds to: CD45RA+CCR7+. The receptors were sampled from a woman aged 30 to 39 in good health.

CDR3 bases: TGCGCCAGCAGCCTGGGACTACCTTTGGGGTACGAGCAGTACTTC. This sequence encodes CASSLGLPLGYEQYF. V usage is TRBV4-1 and J usage is TRBJ2-7; 7 nucleotides agree with TRBD2. V was pared by 4 bases and J by 4 bases, with 10 bases of the junction left unmatched. The germline V gene encodes CDR1 MGHRA and CDR2 YSYEKL. This CDR3 is built from 15 residues.

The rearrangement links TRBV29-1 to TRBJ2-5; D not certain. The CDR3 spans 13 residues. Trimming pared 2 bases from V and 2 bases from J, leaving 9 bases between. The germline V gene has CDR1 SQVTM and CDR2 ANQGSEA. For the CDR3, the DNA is TGCAGCGTTGAATTCTGGGAACAAGAGACCCAGTACTTC. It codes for CSVEFWEQETQYF.

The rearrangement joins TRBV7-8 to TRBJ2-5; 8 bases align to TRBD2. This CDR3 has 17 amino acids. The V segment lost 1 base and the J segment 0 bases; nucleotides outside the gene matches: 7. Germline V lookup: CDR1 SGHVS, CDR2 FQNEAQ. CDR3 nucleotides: TGTGCCAGCAGCTTAGAATGGAGCGGGAGCGACCAAGAGACCCAGTACTTC. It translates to CASSLEWSGSDQETQYF. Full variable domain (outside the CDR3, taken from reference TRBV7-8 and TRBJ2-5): GAGVSQSPRYKVAKRGQDVALRCDPISGHVSLFWYQQALGQGPEFLTYFQNEAQLDKSGLPSDRFFAERPEGSVSTLKIQRTQQEDSAVYLCASSLEWSGSDQETQYFGPGTRLLVL.

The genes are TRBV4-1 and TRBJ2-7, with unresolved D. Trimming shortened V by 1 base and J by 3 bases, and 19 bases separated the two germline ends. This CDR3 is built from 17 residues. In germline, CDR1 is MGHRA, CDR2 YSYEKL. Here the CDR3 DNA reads TGCGCCAGCAGCCAAGTGGTGTACAGCGCTCCAGACTACGAGCAGTACTTC. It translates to CASSQVVYSAPDYEQYF.

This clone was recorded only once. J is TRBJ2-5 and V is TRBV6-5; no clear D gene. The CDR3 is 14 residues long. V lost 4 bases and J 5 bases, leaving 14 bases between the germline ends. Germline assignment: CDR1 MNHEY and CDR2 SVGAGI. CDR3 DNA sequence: TGTGCCAGCAGTTCTGGCCCCCCGAGGGAGACCCAGTACTTC. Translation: CASSSGPPRETQYF.

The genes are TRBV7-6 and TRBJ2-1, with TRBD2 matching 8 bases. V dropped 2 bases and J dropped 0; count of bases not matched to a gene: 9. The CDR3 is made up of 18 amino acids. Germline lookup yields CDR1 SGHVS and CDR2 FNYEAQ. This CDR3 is CASSLTAPRGGSYNEQFF. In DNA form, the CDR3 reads TGTGCCAGCAGCTTAACGGCGCCACGGGGGGGCTCCTACAATGAGCAGTTCTTC.

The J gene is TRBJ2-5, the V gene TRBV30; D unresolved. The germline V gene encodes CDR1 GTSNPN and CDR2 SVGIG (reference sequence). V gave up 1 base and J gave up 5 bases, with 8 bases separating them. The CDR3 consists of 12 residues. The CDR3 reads CAWSADRETQYF. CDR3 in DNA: TGTGCCTGGAGTGCCGATCGTGAGACCCAGTACTTC. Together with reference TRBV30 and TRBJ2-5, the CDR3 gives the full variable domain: SQTIHQWPATLVQPVGSPLSLECTVEGTSNPNLYWYRQAAGRGLQLLFYSVGIGQISSEVPQNLSASRPQDRQFILSSKKLLLSDSGFYLCAWSADRETQYFGPGTRLLVL.

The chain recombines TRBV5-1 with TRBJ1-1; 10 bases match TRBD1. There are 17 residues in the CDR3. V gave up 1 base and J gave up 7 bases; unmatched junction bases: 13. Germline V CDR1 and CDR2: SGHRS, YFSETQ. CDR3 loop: CASSLFDRGLLGNEAFF. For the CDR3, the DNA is TGCGCCAGCAGCTTGTTTGACAGGGGGCTATTGGGGAATGAAGCTTTCTTT.

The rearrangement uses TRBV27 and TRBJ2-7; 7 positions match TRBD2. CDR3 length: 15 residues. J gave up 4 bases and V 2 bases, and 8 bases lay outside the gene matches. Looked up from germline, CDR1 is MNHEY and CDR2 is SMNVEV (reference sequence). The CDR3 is CASSLDEGGRYEQYF. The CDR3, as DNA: TGTGCCAGCAGTTTAGATGAGGGCGGGAGATACGAGCAGTACTTC.

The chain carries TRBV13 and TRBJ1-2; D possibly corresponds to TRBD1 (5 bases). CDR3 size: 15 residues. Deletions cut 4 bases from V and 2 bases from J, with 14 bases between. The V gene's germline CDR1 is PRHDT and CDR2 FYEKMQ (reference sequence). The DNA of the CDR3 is TGTGCCAGCAGCTCGGCCGGGGACCCGAACTATGGCTACACCTTC. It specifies CASSSAGDPNYGYTF. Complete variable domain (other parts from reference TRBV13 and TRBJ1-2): AAGVIQSPRHLIKEKRETATLKCYPIPRHDTVYWYQQGPGQDPQFLISFYEKMQSDKGSIPDRFSAQQFSDYHSELNMSSLELGDSALYFCASSSAGDPNYGYTFGSGTRLTVV.

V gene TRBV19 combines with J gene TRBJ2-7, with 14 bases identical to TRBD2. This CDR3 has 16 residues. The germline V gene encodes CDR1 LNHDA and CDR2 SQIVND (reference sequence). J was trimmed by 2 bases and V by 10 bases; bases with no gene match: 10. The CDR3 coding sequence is TGTGCCACCAGTGCCGGACTAGCGGGAGGCGCCTACGAGCAGTACTTC. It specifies CATSAGLAGGAYEQYF.

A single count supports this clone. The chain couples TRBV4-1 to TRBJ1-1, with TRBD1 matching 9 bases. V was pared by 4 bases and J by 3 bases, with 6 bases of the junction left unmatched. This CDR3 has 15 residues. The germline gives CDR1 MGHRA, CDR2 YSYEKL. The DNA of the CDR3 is TGCGCCAGCAGCCGGAGGACAGGGGAGTACACTGAAGCTTTCTTT. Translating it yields CASSRRTGEYTEAFF.

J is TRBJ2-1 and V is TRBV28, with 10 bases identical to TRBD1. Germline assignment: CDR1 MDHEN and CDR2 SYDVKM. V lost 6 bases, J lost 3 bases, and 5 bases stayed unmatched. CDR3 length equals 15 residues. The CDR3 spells CASRRGTGVYNEQFF. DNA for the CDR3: TGTGCCAGCAGAAGGGGGACAGGGGTCTACAATGAGCAGTTCTTC. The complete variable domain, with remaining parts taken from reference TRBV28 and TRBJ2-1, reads DVKVTQSSRYLVKRTGEKVFLECVQDMDHENMFWYRQDPGLGLRLIYFSYDVKMKEKGDIPEGYSVSREKKERFSLILESASTNQTSMYLCASRRGTGVYNEQFFGPGTRLTVL.

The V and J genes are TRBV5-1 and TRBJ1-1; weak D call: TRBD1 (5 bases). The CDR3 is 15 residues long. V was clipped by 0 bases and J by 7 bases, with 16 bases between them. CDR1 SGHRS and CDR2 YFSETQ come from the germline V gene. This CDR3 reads CASSLGADARDEAFF. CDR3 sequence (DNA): TGCGCCAGCAGCTTGGGTGCCGATGCCAGGGATGAAGCTTTCTTT.

The CDR3 loop is CASSFKNRALTYEQYF. The CDR3 DNA sequence: TGTGCCAGCAGTTTTAAAAACAGGGCCCTAACCTACGAGCAGTACTTC. V usage is TRBV27 and J usage is TRBJ2-7, with D possibly being TRBD1 (6 bases). CDR1 and CDR2 from the germline V gene are MNHEY and SMNVEV (reference sequence). Trimming shortened V by 3 bases and J by 2 bases, and 17 bases separated the two germline ends. CDR3 size: 16 residues.

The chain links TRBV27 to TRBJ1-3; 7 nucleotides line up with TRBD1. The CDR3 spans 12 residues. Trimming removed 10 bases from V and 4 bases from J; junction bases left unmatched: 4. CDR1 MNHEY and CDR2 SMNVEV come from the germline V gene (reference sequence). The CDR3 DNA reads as TGTGCCACCCGGGACAGCGGAAACACCATATATTTT. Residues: CATRDSGNTIYF.

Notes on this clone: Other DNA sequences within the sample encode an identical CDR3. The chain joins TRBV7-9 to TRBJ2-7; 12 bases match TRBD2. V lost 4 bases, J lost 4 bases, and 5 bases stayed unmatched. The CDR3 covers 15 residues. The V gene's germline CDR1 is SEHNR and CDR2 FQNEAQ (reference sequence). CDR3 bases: TGTGCCAGCAGCTCTCCGACTAGCGGGAGTTACGAGCAGTACTTC. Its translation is CASSSPTSGSYEQYF.

The CDR3, as DNA: TGTGCCACCAGCAGAGTCCCGGGGGGACAATCCTACGAGCAGTACTTC. This codes for CATSRVPGGQSYEQYF. This rearrangement joins TRBV15 to TRBJ2-7; TRBD2 might be the D (7 bases). This CDR3 is built from 16 residues. Trimming stripped 1 base from V and 1 base from J, with 14 bases between. Per germline, CDR1 LNHNV and CDR2 YYDKDF (reference sequence).

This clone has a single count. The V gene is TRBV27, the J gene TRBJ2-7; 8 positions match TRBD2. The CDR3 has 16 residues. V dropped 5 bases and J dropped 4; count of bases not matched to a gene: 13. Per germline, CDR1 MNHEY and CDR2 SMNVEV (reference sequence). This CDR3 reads CASSRVMASGLYEQYF. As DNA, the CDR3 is TGTGCCAGCAGTAGAGTCATGGCTAGCGGGCTTTACGAGCAGTACTTC.

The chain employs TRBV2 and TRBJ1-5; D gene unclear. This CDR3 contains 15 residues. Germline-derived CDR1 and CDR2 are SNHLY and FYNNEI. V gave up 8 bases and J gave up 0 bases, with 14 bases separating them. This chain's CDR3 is CASRAATISNQPQHF. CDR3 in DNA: TGTGCCAGCCGAGCGGCAACCATTAGCAATCAGCCCCAGCATTTT.

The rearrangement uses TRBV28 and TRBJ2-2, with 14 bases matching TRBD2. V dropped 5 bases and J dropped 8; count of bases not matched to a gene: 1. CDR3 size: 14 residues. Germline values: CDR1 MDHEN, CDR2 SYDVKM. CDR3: CASSGTSGRGELFF. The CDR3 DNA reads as TGTGCCAGCAGTGGGACTAGCGGGAGAGGGGAGCTGTTTTTT. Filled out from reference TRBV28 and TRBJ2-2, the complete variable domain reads DVKVTQSSRYLVKRTGEKVFLECVQDMDHENMFWYRQDPGLGLRLIYFSYDVKMKEKGDIPEGYSVSREKKERFSLILESASTNQTSMYLCASSGTSGRGELFFGEGSRLTVL.